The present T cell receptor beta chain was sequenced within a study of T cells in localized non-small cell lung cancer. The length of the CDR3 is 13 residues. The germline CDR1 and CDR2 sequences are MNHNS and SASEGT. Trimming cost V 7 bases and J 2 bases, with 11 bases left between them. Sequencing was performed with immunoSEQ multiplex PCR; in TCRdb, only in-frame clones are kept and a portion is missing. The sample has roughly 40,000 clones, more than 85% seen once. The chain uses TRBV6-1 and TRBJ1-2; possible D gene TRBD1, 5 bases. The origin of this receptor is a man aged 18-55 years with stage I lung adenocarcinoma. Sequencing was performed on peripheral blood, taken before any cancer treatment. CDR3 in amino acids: CASNPRVNYGYTF. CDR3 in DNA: TGTGCCAGCAACCCCAGGGTAAACTATGGCTACACCTTC.